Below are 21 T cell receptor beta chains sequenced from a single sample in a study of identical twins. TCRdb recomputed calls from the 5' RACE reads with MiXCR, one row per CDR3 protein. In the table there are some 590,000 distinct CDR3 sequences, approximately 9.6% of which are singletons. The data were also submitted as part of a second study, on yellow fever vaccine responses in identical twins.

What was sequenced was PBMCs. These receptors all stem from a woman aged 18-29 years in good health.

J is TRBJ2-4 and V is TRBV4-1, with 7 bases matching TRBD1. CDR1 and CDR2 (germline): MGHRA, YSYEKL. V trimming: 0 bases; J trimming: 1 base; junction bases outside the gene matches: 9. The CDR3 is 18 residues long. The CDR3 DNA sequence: TGCGCCAGCAGCCAAGATCATTTCGACAGGGTGGCCAAAAACATTCAGTACTTC. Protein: CASSQDHFDRVAKNIQYF.

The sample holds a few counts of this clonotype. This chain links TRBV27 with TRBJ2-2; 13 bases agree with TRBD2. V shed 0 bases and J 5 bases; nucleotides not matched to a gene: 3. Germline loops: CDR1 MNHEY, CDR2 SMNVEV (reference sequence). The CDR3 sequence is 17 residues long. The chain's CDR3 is CASSLSGLAGSTGELFF. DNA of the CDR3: TGTGCCAGCAGTTTATCGGGACTAGCGGGATCAACCGGGGAGCTGTTTTTT.

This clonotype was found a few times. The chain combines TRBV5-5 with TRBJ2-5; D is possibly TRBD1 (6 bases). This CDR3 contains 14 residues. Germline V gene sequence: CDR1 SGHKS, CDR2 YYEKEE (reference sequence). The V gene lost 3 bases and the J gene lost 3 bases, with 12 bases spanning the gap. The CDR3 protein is CASSWDTLKETQYF. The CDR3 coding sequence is TGTGCCAGCAGCTGGGACACCCTAAAAGAGACCCAGTACTTC. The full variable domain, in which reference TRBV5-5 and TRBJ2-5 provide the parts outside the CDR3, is DAGVTQSPTHLIKTRGQQVTLRCSPISGHKSVSWYQQVLGQGPQFIFQYYEKEERGRGNFPDRFSARQFPNYSSELNVNALLLGDSALYLCASSWDTLKETQYFGPGTRLLVL.

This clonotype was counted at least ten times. The CDR3 region has the DNA TGTGCCAGCAGCCCCCCTAAGGGGGGCCTACAGGGCTACGAGCAGTACTTC. Translated, it gives CASSPPKGGLQGYEQYF. The chain is built from TRBV7-9 and TRBJ2-7; tentatively, D is TRBD1 or TRBD2 (6 bases each). The V gene's germline CDR1 is SEHNR and CDR2 FQNEAQ (reference sequence). The CDR3 contains 17 residues. V lost 5 bases and J lost 3, with 23 bases in between.

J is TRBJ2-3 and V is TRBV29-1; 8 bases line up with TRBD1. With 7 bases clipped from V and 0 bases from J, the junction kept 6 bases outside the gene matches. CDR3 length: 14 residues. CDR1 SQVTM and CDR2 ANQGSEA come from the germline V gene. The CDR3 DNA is TGCAGCGCCGGACAGGGAGACAGCACAGATACGCAGTATTTT. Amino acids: CSAGQGDSTDTQYF.

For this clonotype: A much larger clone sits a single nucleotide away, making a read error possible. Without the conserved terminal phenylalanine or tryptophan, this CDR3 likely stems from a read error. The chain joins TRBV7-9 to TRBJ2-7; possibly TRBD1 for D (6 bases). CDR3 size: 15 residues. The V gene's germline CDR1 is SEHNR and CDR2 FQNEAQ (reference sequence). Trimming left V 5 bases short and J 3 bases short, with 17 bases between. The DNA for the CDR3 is TGTGCCAGCAGCCCAACAACCTACAGGGACTACGAGCAGTACATC. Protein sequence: CASSPTTYRDYEQYI.

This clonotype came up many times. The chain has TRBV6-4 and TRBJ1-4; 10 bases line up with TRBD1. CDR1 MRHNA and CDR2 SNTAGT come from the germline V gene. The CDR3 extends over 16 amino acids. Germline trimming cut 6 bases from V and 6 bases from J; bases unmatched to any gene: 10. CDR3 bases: TGTGCCAGCAGCGGTGGGACAGGGGTCCTTTATGAAAAACTGTTTTTT. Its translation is CASSGGTGVLYEKLFF.

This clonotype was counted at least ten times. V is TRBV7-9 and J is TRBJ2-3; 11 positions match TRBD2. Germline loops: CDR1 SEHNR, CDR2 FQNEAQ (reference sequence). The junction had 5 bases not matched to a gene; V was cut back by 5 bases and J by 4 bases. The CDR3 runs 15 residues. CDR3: CASSQTSGSADTQYF. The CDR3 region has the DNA TGTGCCAGCAGCCAAACTAGCGGGAGTGCAGATACGCAGTATTTT. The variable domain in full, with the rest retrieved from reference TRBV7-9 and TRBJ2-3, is DTGVSQNPRHKITKRGQNVTFRCDPISEHNRLYWYRQTLGQGPEFLTYFQNEAQLEKSRLLSDRFSAERPKGSFSTLEIQRTEQGDSAMYLCASSQTSGSADTQYFGPGTRLTVL.

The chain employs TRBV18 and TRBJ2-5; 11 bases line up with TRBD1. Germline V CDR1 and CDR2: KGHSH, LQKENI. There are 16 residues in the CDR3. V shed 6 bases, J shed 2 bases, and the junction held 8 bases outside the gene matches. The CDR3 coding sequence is TGTGCCAGCTCGCCTGGGACAGGGGGTTGGCAAGAGACCCAGTACTTC. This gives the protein CASSPGTGGWQETQYF.

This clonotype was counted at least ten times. Here the CDR3 DNA reads TGTGCCAGCAGTTTATCCGACAGCTCCTACGAGCAGTACTTC. The encoded protein is CASSLSDSSYEQYF. This rearrangement joins TRBV28 to TRBJ2-7, with D tentatively TRBD1 (5 bases). CDR1 MDHEN and CDR2 SYDVKM come from the germline V gene. This CDR3 region has 14 residues. The ends were cut back, 1 base at V and 0 bases at J, with 7 bases in the middle.

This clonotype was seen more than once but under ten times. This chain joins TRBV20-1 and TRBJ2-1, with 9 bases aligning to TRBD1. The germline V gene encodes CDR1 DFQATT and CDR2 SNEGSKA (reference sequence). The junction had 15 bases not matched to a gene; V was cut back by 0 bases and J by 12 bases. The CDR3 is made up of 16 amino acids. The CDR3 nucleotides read TGCAGTGCTAGAGACCCGGAACAGGGGGCAGTAAGGGGGCAGTTCTTC. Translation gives CSARDPEQGAVRGQFF.

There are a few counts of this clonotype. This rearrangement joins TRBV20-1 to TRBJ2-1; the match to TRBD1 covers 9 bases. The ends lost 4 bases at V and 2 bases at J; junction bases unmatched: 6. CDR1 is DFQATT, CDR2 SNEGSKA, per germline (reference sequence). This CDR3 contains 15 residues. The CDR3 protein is CSATTGGTPYNEQFF. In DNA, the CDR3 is TGCAGTGCTACGACAGGGGGAACCCCCTACAATGAGCAGTTCTTC.

CDR3 residues: CASSLQWGLSGANVLTF. CDR3 coding DNA: TGTGCCAGCAGCTTACAATGGGGCCTCTCTGGGGCCAACGTCCTGACTTTC. The chain joins TRBV7-6 to TRBJ2-6, with D perhaps matching TRBD1 (5 bases). The V end was cut by 2 bases, the J end by 0 bases, with 11 bases between. The V gene's germline CDR1 is SGHVS and CDR2 FNYEAQ. The CDR3 totals 17 residues.

This CDR3 reads CATSLRGGSGANVLTF. CDR3 bases: TGTGCCACCAGCCTCCGAGGAGGTTCTGGGGCCAACGTCCTGACTTTC. The V and J genes are TRBV15 and TRBJ2-6; the D gene is possibly TRBD2 (5 bases). The CDR3 totals 16 residues. V lost 5 bases, J lost 1 base, and 12 bases lay in between. Germline V gene data show CDR1 as LNHNV and CDR2 as YYDKDF (reference sequence).

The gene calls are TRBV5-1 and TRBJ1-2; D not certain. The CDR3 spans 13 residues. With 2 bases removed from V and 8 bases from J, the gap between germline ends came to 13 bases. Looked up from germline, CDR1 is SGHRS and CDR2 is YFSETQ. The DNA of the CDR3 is TGCGCCAGCAGCTTCTACAAGGGCGAGGGCTACACCTTC. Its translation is CASSFYKGEGYTF.

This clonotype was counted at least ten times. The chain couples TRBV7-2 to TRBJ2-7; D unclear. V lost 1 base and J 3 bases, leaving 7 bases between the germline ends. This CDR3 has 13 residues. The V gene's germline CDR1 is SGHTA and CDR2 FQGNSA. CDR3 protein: CASSLGWSYEQYF. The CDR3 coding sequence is TGTGCCAGCAGCTTAGGTTGGAGCTACGAGCAGTACTTC.

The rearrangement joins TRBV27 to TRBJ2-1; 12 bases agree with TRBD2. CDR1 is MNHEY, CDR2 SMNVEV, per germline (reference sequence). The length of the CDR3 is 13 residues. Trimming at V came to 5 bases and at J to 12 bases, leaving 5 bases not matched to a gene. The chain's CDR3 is CASSMTSGGLQFF. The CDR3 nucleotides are TGTGCCAGCAGTATGACTAGCGGGGGTTTGCAGTTCTTC.

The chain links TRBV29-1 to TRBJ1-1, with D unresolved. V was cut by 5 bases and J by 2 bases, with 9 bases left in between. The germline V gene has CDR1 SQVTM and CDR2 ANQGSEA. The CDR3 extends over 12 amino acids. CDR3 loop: CSVREINTEAFF. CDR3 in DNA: TGCAGCGTTCGGGAGATCAACACTGAAGCTTTCTTT.

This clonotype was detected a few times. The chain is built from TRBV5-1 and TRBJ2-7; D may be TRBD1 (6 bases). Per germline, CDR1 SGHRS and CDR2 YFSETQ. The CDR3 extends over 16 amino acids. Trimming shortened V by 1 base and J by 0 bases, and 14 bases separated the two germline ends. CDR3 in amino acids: CASSLPQGTGSYEQYF. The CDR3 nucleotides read TGCGCCAGCAGCTTGCCTCAGGGGACGGGCTCCTACGAGCAGTACTTC.

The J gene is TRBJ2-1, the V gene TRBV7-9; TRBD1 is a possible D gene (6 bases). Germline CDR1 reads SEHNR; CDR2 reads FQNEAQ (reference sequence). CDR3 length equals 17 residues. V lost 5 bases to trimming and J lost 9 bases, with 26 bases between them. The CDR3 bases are TGTGCCAGCAGCCAGAAAGGGGGTTCCTACATTTTTGCTGAGCAGTTCTTC. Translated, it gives CASSQKGGSYIFAEQFF.

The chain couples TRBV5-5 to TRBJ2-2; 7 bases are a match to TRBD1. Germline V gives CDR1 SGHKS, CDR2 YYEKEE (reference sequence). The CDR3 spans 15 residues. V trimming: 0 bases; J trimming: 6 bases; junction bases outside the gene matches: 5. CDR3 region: CASSLASTGSGELFF. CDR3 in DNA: TGTGCCAGCAGCTTGGCATCGACAGGGTCCGGGGAGCTGTTTTTT.